This is a list of T cell receptor beta chains from one sample in a study of T cell responses to AZD1222 COVID-19 vaccine. Method: immunoSEQ multiplex PCR; TCRdb's copy keeps in-frame clones and lacks some. Among some 150,000 clones listed, about 89% were seen once. The sample in question was peripheral blood, obtained on day 0 of MenACWY control vaccination. All receptors come from an adult in good health. CDR3s include the opening cysteine and the closing phenylalanine or tryptophan. Each record gives: V gene, D gene, clone size, J gene, CDR3 protein, CDR3 DNA. D genes are given only for firm matches. Some rows mark clone size as missing; the rest say once, few, many or name a class of expanded clone.

TRBV5-1	.	.	TRBJ1-1	CASSSLTGVVAEAFF	TGCGCCAGCAGCTCCCTCACGGGGGTGGTTGCTGAAGCTTTCTTT
TRBV20-1	TRBD2	.	TRBJ2-1	CSASGTSGTGEQFF	TGCAGTGCTAGTGGGACTAGCGGGACGGGTGAGCAGTTCTTC
TRBV23-1	TRBD1	.	TRBJ2-7	CASSQRPRDRGLNEQYF	TGCGCCAGCAGTCAAAGGCCCCGGGACAGGGGGTTGAACGAGCAGTACTTC
TRBV27	.	.	TRBJ2-7	CASSLGRGLYEQYF	TGTGCCAGCAGTTTAGGCAGGGGACTCTACGAGCAGTACTTC
TRBV7-8	.	.	TRBJ1-1	CASSPSLGNTEAFF	TGTGCCAGCAGCCCGTCCCTGGGGAACACTGAAGCTTTCTTT
TRBV5-1	TRBD2	.	TRBJ2-1	CASSLGTSGRSYNEQFF	TGCGCCAGCAGCTTGGGGACTAGCGGGCGCTCCTACAATGAGCAGTTCTTC
TRBV7-9	TRBD1	once	TRBJ1-1	CASSLGQGRTEAFF	TGTGCCAGCAGCTTGGGACAGGGTAGGACTGAAGCTTTCTTT
TRBV19	.	.	TRBJ2-7	CASSLGRSSYEQYF	TGTGCCAGTAGTTTAGGTCGGAGTTCCTACGAGCAGTACTTC
TRBV13	TRBD2	.	TRBJ2-1	CASSFLTSGGGNEQFF	TGTGCCAGCAGCTTCTTGACTAGCGGGGGTGGGAATGAGCAGTTCTTC
TRBV27	TRBD2	.	TRBJ2-1	CASSFSGEGNEQFF	TGTGCCAGCAGTTTTAGCGGGGAGGGCAATGAGCAGTTCTTC
TRBV7-3	.	.	TRBJ2-2	CASSKGQGDGELFF	TGTGCCAGCTCCAAGGGCCAGGGTGACGGGGAGCTGTTTTTT
TRBV3-1/TRBV3-2	TRBD1	.	TRBJ1-3	CASSPDRASGNTIYF	TGTGCCAGCAGCCCGGACAGGGCATCTGGAAACACCATATATTTT
TRBV9	.	.	TRBJ2-4	CASSAETGIQNIQYF	TGTGCCAGCAGCGCAGAAACCGGGATCCAAAACATTCAGTACTTC
TRBV27	TRBD1	.	TRBJ2-7	CASSLVTGGTYEQYF	TGTGCCAGCAGTTTAGTTACAGGGGGCACATACGAGCAGTACTTC
TRBV3-1/TRBV3-2	.	.	TRBJ1-3	CASSPHPSGNTIYF	TGTGCCAGCAGCCCCCATCCTTCTGGAAACACCATATATTTT
TRBV18	.	once	TRBJ2-5	CASSPPLEAASQETQYF	TGTGCCAGCTCACCACCCCTTGAGGCCGCGAGCCAAGAGACCCAGTACTTC
TRBV30	TRBD1	once	TRBJ1-6	CAWRGQGSSPLHF	TGTGCCTGGAGGGGACAGGGGTCCTCACCCCTCCACTTT
TRBV9	TRBD1	.	TRBJ2-7	CASSVQTGTGFYEQYF	TGTGCCAGCAGCGTCCAAACCGGGACAGGGTTCTACGAGCAGTACTTC
TRBV29-1	.	.	TRBJ1-1	CSVDETANTEAFF	TGCAGCGTTGACGAGACAGCGAACACTGAAGCTTTCTTT
TRBV7-8	.	.	TRBJ1-4	CASSLEQGGSEKLFF	TGTGCCAGCAGCTTAGAACAGGGCGGGTCTGAAAAACTGTTTTTT
TRBV7-8	TRBD1	.	TRBJ1-5	CASSPDRTLTGNQPQHF	TGTGCCAGCAGCCCGGACAGGACCCTTACGGGCAATCAGCCCCAGCATTTT
TRBV5-4	.	once	TRBJ2-2	CASSGGTANTGELFF	TGTGCCAGCTCGGGAGGGACAGCGAACACCGGGGAGCTGTTTTTT
TRBV3-1/TRBV3-2	.	.	TRBJ1-4	CASSPSGHITNEKLFF	TGTGCCAGCAGCCCGAGTGGACATATAACTAATGAAAAACTGTTTTTT
TRBV10-3	.	.	TRBJ1-6	CAISEGRDSPLHF	TGTGCCATCAGTGAAGGGCGTGATTCACCCCTCCACTTT
TRBV10-2	.	.	TRBJ2-7	CASSVTAYEQYF	TGCGCCAGCAGTGTTACAGCGTACGAGCAGTACTTC
TRBV20-1	TRBD2	once	TRBJ2-1	CSASKAGEAYNEQFF	TGCAGTGCTAGTAAAGCGGGAGAGGCCTACAATGAGCAGTTCTTC
TRBV9	.	.	TRBJ2-1	CASSLNPRGIDEQFF	TGTGCCAGCAGCCTCAACCCCCGGGGCATAGATGAGCAGTTCTTC
TRBV4-1	.	.	TRBJ1-1	CASSQPATLGQMNTEAFF	TGCGCCAGCAGCCAACCCGCCACTCTTGGTCAAATGAACACTGAAGCTTTCTTT
TRBV9	TRBD1	.	TRBJ1-1	CASSGTGGAYTEAFF	TGTGCCAGCAGCGGCACAGGGGGCGCATACACTGAAGCTTTCTTT
TRBV7-9	.	few	TRBJ2-7	CASSFAETGQYF	TGTGCCAGCAGCTTCGCCGAGACGGGGCAGTACTTC
TRBV29-1	.	.	TRBJ2-2	CSPPGLPVTGELFF	TGCAGCCCACCGGGACTCCCGGTCACCGGGGAGCTGTTTTTT
TRBV5-1	.	.	TRBJ1-5	CASSLEGIGNNQPQHF	TGCGCCAGCAGCCTGGAGGGAATTGGTAACAATCAGCCCCAGCATTTT
TRBV10-3	.	.	TRBJ1-4	CAISGGTANEKLFF	TGTGCCATCAGTGGAGGAACAGCGAATGAAAAACTGTTTTTT
TRBV24-1	.	.	TRBJ1-2	CATSDPGGTGYTF	TGTGCCACCAGTGACCCGGGGGGGACCGGCTACACCTTC
TRBV7-8	TRBD1	.	TRBJ1-4	CASSEYRGRSGATNEKLFF	TGTGCCAGCAGCGAATACAGGGGTCGGAGCGGGGCAACTAATGAAAAACTGTTTTTT
TRBV9	TRBD2	.	TRBJ2-1	CASSVVVSGRAHDEQFF	TGTGCCAGCAGCGTAGTGGTTAGCGGGAGGGCCCACGATGAGCAGTTCTTC
TRBV27	TRBD2	.	TRBJ2-2	CASSPRKTSGRGGELFF	TGTGCCAGCAGTCCTCGAAAGACTAGCGGGAGAGGCGGGGAGCTGTTTTTT
TRBV6-5	.	once	TRBJ2-2	CASSTSRGTGELFF	TGTGCCAGCAGTACCAGCAGGGGCACCGGGGAGCTGTTTTTT
TRBV7-3	.	.	TRBJ2-2	CASSLRGTANTGELFF	TGTGCCAGCAGCTTACGGGGGACAGCGAACACCGGGGAGCTGTTTTTT
TRBV3-1/TRBV3-2	TRBD1	.	TRBJ2-7	CASSSSDRGYEQYF	TGTGCCAGCAGCTCGTCGGACAGGGGATACGAGCAGTACTTC
TRBV24-1	.	.	TRBJ2-3	CATSDSRLGGTDTQYF	TGTGCCACCAGTGACTCTCGTCTCGGCGGAACAGATACGCAGTATTTT
TRBV14	TRBD1	.	TRBJ1-2	CASSPLGQGNYGYTF	TGTGCCAGCAGCCCCCTGGGACAGGGAAACTATGGCTACACCTTC
TRBV5-6	.	.	TRBJ1-2	CASSWGRTNGYTF	TGTGCCAGCAGCTGGGGACGGACGAATGGCTACACCTTC
TRBV2	.	.	TRBJ2-3	CASSVVDTQYF	TGTGCCAGCAGTGTGGTCGATACGCAGTATTTT
TRBV5-4	TRBD1	.	TRBJ1-2	CASSRTGDLVSYTF	TGTGCCAGCAGCAGGACAGGGGACCTCGTTAGCTACACCTTC
TRBV6-2/TRBV6-3	.	.	TRBJ2-7	CASSPIRDLTYEQYF	TGTGCCAGCAGTCCAATCCGGGACTTAACCTACGAGCAGTACTTC
TRBV27	.	.	TRBJ2-2	CASSLSTGELFF	TGTGCCAGCAGTTTATCCACCGGGGAGCTGTTTTTT
TRBV18	TRBD1	.	TRBJ1-4	CASSRFDRAFNEKLFF	TGTGCCAGCTCACGTTTCGACAGGGCCTTTAATGAAAAACTGTTTTTT
TRBV19	.	.	TRBJ2-2	CASPSPGGTGELFF	TGTGCCAGTCCTTCCCCGGGCGGGACCGGGGAGCTGTTTTTT
TRBV29-1	.	.	TRBJ2-7	CSVSTSIEQYF	TGCAGCGTCTCGACTTCTATCGAGCAGTACTTC